This passage covers 24 T cell receptor beta chains from one sample sequenced in a study of PD-L1 blockade in urothelial cancer. Using immunoSEQ multiplex PCR, the repertoire was profiled, and TCRdb retains in-frame clones only, with some absent. The sample includes about 35,000 clones, approximately 34% seen only once; the top ten take 8.9%. Specimen: tumor tissue, collected before atezolizumab (anti-PD-L1) treatment. All receptors derive from a man aged 55 to 70 with urothelial cancer.

This clone has ten or more counts. The chain combines TRBV11-3 with TRBJ1-1; D is undetermined. The germline CDR1 and CDR2 sequences are SGHNT and YENEEA. V shed 0 bases and J shed 0 bases, with 20 bases lying between them. The CDR3 is 19 amino acids. The DNA of the CDR3 is TGTGCCAGCAGCTTAGATCTTTTATCGGGGATCCTCATGAACACTGAAGCTTTCTTT. The encoded protein is CASSLDLLSGILMNTEAFF.

The chain couples TRBV6-8 to TRBJ2-7; D not certain. CDR1 is MNHGY, CDR2 SAAAGT, per germline. Trimming stripped 7 bases from V and 0 bases from J, with 13 bases between. This CDR3 has 14 residues. The CDR3 nucleotides are TGTGCCAGCATAGAGAGACAAACCTCCTACGAGCAGTACTTC. Translation gives CASIERQTSYEQYF.

This clone was observed a handful of times. The chain couples TRBV30 to TRBJ1-1, with 9 bases aligning to TRBD1. Germline trimming cut 4 bases from V and 4 bases from J; bases unmatched to any gene: 10. The CDR3 contains 15 residues. In germline, CDR1 is GTSNPN, CDR2 SVGIG (reference sequence). The CDR3 reads CAWTVQGAGGTEAFF. The CDR3 DNA follows: TGTGCCTGGACCGTACAGGGGGCGGGAGGCACTGAAGCTTTCTTT.

This clone was found a few times. The V call is TRBV4-1, the J call TRBJ1-3; D is uncertain. Trimming stripped 0 bases from V and 0 bases from J, with 9 bases between. This CDR3 contains 16 residues. CDR1 and CDR2 (germline): MGHRA, YSYEKL. The CDR3 here is CASSQDYGSSGNTIYF. CDR3 in DNA: TGCGCCAGCAGCCAAGATTACGGTAGCTCTGGAAACACCATATATTTT.

This clone was detected a few times. The chain combines TRBV7-5 with TRBJ2-2; TRBD1 is taken as the D call from the table, unchecked against the DNA. TRBV7-5 constitutes a pseudogene. The length of the CDR3 is 14 residues. CDR3 nucleotide sequence: TGTGCCAGCAGCTTGCCAGTTCCCACCGGGGAGCTGTTTTTT. Amino acids: CASSLPVPTGELFF.

This clone was found a few times. J is TRBJ2-7 and V is TRBV7-1; 8 bases are a match to TRBD2. TRBV7-1 is an ORF, and what it does is uncertain. The CDR3 has 16 amino acids. The V gene end was trimmed by 4 bases and the J gene end by 6 bases; junction bases not matched to a gene: 14. As DNA, the CDR3 is TGTGCCAGCAGCTTTTCCGGCGGGGGGCGTGTGGCCGAGCAGTACTTC. It translates to CASSFSGGGRVAEQYF.

This chain uses TRBV30 with TRBJ1-4; D gene ambiguous. The CDR3 spans 13 residues. The germline CDR1 and CDR2 sequences are GTSNPN and SVGIG (reference sequence). The V end was cut by 3 bases, the J end by 3 bases, with 8 bases between. CDR3 in amino acids: CAWSRQPNEKLFF. The CDR3 DNA reads as TGTGCCTGGAGCCGCCAGCCTAATGAAAAACTGTTTTTT.

V is TRBV19 and J is TRBJ1-5; D remains unclear. Deletions cut 7 bases from V and 3 bases from J, with 7 bases between. CDR1 is LNHDA, CDR2 SQIVND, per germline (reference sequence). This CDR3 region has 12 residues. The CDR3 protein is CASKGFNQPQHF. CDR3 nucleotide sequence: TGTGCCAGTAAAGGGTTCAATCAGCCCCAGCATTTT.

This chain links TRBV5-1 with TRBJ1-1; D possibly corresponds to TRBD1 (6 bases). CDR3 size: 14 residues. Trimming shortened V by 4 bases and J by 1 base, and 11 bases separated the two germline ends. In germline, CDR1 is SGHRS, CDR2 YFSETQ. Here the CDR3 reads CASSTQGQNTEAFF. CDR3 sequence (DNA): TGCGCCAGCAGCACGCAGGGACAGAACACTGAAGCTTTCTTT.

The chain carries TRBV28 and TRBJ1-4; a weak D match, TRBD1 (6 bases). The V gene lost 4 bases and the J gene lost 0 bases, with 12 bases spanning the gap. Germline V CDR1 and CDR2: MDHEN, SYDVKM. This CDR3 has 16 amino acids. The CDR3, as DNA: TGTGCCAGCAGTTCCCCTTGGACAGCAACTAATGAAAAACTGTTTTTT. This translates into CASSSPWTATNEKLFF. Variable domain in full (rest from reference TRBV28 and TRBJ1-4): DVKVTQSSRYLVKRTGEKVFLECVQDMDHENMFWYRQDPGLGLRLIYFSYDVKMKEKGDIPEGYSVSREKKERFSLILESASTNQTSMYLCASSSPWTATNEKLFFGSGTQLSVL.

V is TRBV19 and J is TRBJ1-2; tentatively, D is TRBD1 (5 bases). The CDR3 loop spans 16 amino acids. V dropped 0 bases and J dropped 4 bases, with 15 bases sitting between them. Per the germline V gene, CDR1 is LNHDA and CDR2 is SQIVND (reference sequence). CDR3 sequence: CASSIDSGQTIYGYTF. The CDR3 DNA is TGTGCCAGTAGTATAGATTCGGGGCAGACCATCTATGGCTACACCTTC.

The chain links TRBV5-1 to TRBJ1-2; 9 nucleotides line up with TRBD1. Losses at the gene ends were 4 bases for V and 4 bases for J; bases not matched to a gene: 8. CDR3 length: 15 amino acids. Germline V gene lookup returns CDR1 SGHRS and CDR2 YFSETQ. CDR3 nucleotide sequence: TGCGCCAGCAGCGTCGGGACAGGGTTTGGCTATGGCTACACCTTC. This encodes CASSVGTGFGYGYTF.

The rearrangement links TRBV18 to TRBJ2-2; the D call may be TRBD1 or TRBD2 (6 bases each). The ends were cut back, 2 bases at V and 6 bases at J, with 7 bases in the middle. There are 13 residues in the CDR3. The V gene's germline CDR1 is KGHSH and CDR2 LQKENI. The CDR3 sequence: CASSPRGAGELFF. In nucleotides, the CDR3 is TGTGCCAGCTCACCAAGGGGGGCCGGGGAGCTGTTTTTT.

In this sample, this clone turned up a few times. This chain joins TRBV6-8 and TRBJ1-4, with D tentatively TRBD1 (6 bases). Germline values: CDR1 MNHGY, CDR2 SAAAGT. V lost 5 bases, J lost 0 bases, and 10 bases lay in between. The CDR3 covers 15 residues. The CDR3 DNA sequence: TGTGCCAGCAGTCCCTCAGGGGCAACTAATGAAAAACTGTTTTTT. Its translation: CASSPSGATNEKLFF.

This clone was detected only a few times. V and J are TRBV6-8 and TRBJ2-7; D not resolved. V was cut by 5 bases and J by 2 bases, with 13 bases left in between. Germline loops: CDR1 MNHGY, CDR2 SAAAGT. The CDR3 loop spans 14 amino acids. The CDR3 coding sequence is TGTGCCAGCAGTCCGGTCGGCGGTCCCTACGAGCAGTACTTC. Protein product: CASSPVGGPYEQYF.

There are many counts of this clone. The chain employs TRBV1 and TRBJ1-4; the table's D call of TRBD1 was not tested on the DNA. TRBV1 is listed as a pseudogene. The CDR3 loop spans 17 amino acids. CDR3 amino acids: CASSQDAPGQRNEKLFF. The CDR3 DNA is TGCGCCAGCAGCCAGGATGCCCCCGGACAGCGTAATGAAAAACTGTTTTTT.

This clone was detected many times. The chain has TRBV27 and TRBJ1-2, with D possibly being TRBD1 (6 bases). The V gene lost 2 bases and the J gene lost 8 bases, with 15 bases spanning the gap. CDR1 and CDR2 from the germline V gene are MNHEY and SMNVEV (reference sequence). The CDR3 has 14 amino acids. Written as DNA, the CDR3 is TGTGCCAGCAGTTTAGAATGGGGGGCAAAAGGCTACACCTTC. This codes for CASSLEWGAKGYTF.

This clone was seen more than once but under ten times. This chain links TRBV19 with TRBJ2-7; 7 positions agree with TRBD2. The ends lost 3 bases at V and 6 bases at J; junction bases unmatched: 8. The CDR3 has 14 residues. The germline V gene encodes CDR1 LNHDA and CDR2 SQIVND (reference sequence). In DNA form, the CDR3 reads TGTGCCAGTAGTATGGGCGGGGCTAGCGGCGAGCAGTACTTC. It codes for CASSMGGASGEQYF.

This chain connects TRBV4-1 to TRBJ2-5; 8 positions match TRBD2. The V gene's germline CDR1 is MGHRA and CDR2 YSYEKL. CDR3 size: 15 residues. V trimming: 6 bases; J trimming: 5 bases; junction bases outside the gene matches: 11. The CDR3 region is CASSLGGSGAETQYF. CDR3 sequence (DNA): TGCGCCAGCAGTCTCGGAGGTAGCGGGGCGGAGACCCAGTACTTC.

The V call is TRBV6-8, the J call TRBJ2-6; TRBD1 matches at 8 bases. CDR1 is MNHGY, CDR2 SAAAGT, per germline. V gave up 2 bases and J gave up 7 bases; unmatched junction bases: 7. CDR3 length: 16 residues. This chain's CDR3 is CASSYRQGAGANVLTF. DNA of the CDR3: TGTGCCAGCAGTTACCGTCAGGGGGCCGGAGCCAACGTCCTGACTTTC.

The chain joins TRBV14 to TRBJ2-7; TRBD2 agrees at 10 bases. V lost 4 bases, J lost 11 bases, and 11 bases stayed unmatched. The V gene's germline CDR1 is SGHDN and CDR2 FVKESK. CDR3 size: 14 residues. CDR3 sequence reads: CASSPLAGGMSKYF. CDR3 nucleotides: TGTGCCAGCAGCCCATTAGCGGGGGGAATGTCGAAGTACTTC.

The chain links TRBV15 to TRBJ2-1; 11 bases fit TRBD2. CDR3 length: 20 residues. Germline trimming cut 0 bases from V and 4 bases from J; bases unmatched to any gene: 14. Germline CDR1 LNHNV, CDR2 YYDKDF (reference sequence). The CDR3, as DNA: TGTGCCACCAGCAGAGATCGACGGGGGATTAGCGGGAGGGGGTACAATGAGCAGTTCTTC. Translating it yields CATSRDRRGISGRGYNEQFF.

This clone turned up a few times. The chain uses TRBV18 and TRBJ2-3; D not resolved. There are 16 residues in the CDR3. The germline gives CDR1 KGHSH, CDR2 LQKENI. V dropped 3 bases and J dropped 11 bases, with 24 bases sitting between them. As DNA, the CDR3 is TGTGCCAGCTCACCCACCGGTGGGCAAGGAAACCTTTTGCAGTATTTT. This encodes CASSPTGGQGNLLQYF.

This clone has a handful of counts. The chain couples TRBV6-8 to TRBJ2-5; TRBD1 aligns across 9 bases. The CDR3 has 15 amino acids. The germline gives CDR1 MNHGY, CDR2 SAAAGT. The J segment lost 2 bases and the V segment lost 10 bases, leaving 11 bases of the junction unmatched. The CDR3 spells CAISPGQGPQETQYF. Here the CDR3 DNA reads TGTGCCATCAGCCCTGGACAGGGGCCTCAAGAGACCCAGTACTTC.